These 5 T cell receptor beta chains were sequenced from one sample in a study of blood T cells in healthy people across ages. The use of a sample-barcoded 5' primer and a J-beta primer mix characterized a second PCR of about 7 to 12 cycles. Via MiXCR, TCRdb re-called the 5' RACE reads, giving one row per CDR3 protein. The sample lists hundreds of thousands of distinct CDR3 sequences; around 28% were seen once. The sequenced material came from blood. All receptors derive from a woman older than 75 in good health.

The rearrangement uses TRBV5-1 and TRBJ1-6; unclear D gene. V gave up 5 bases and J gave up 0 bases, with 12 bases separating them. Germline-derived CDR1 and CDR2 are SGHRS and YFSETQ. This CDR3 has 16 amino acids. CDR3 sequence reads: CASRGEQSSYNSPLHF. CDR3 in DNA: TGCGCCAGCAGGGGCGAACAGAGCTCCTATAATTCACCCCTCCACTTT.

The chain joins TRBV20-1 to TRBJ1-2; D is perhaps TRBD1 (5 bases). Germline V gives CDR1 DFQATT, CDR2 SNEGSKA (reference sequence). V was pared by 0 bases and J by 3 bases, with 8 bases between. This CDR3 region has 13 residues. CDR3 sequence (DNA): TGCAGTGCTAGAGATTTGGGGGACTATGGCTACACCTTC. Protein product: CSARDLGDYGYTF.

The table lists this clonotype with a few counts. The chain carries TRBV5-4 and TRBJ1-4; D is ambiguous. Germline CDR1 SGHNT, CDR2 YYREEE (reference sequence). CDR3 length: 15 residues. Between the trimmed V and J ends, which lost 7 bases and 0 bases, there was a span of 13 bases. The CDR3 DNA follows: TGTGCCAGCGCCTCGTCGGGTTCAACTAATGAAAAACTGTTTTTT. It encodes CASASSGSTNEKLFF.

This clonotype was seen just once. J is TRBJ2-7 and V is TRBV9; 11 bases align to TRBD2. Germline CDR1 reads SGDLS; CDR2 reads YYNGEE. Trimming cost V 1 base and J 10 bases; bases outside gene matches: 7. The CDR3 is 14 amino acids. CDR3 sequence reads: CASSVTSGGLPQYF. As DNA, the CDR3 is TGTGCCAGCAGCGTAACTAGCGGGGGACTCCCCCAGTACTTC.

Comment on this clonotype: Mismatch with germline at one junction end may stem from a read error. The chain is built from TRBV4-2 and TRBJ1-4, with TRBD1 identical over 8 bases. CDR3 length: 16 amino acids. Germline CDR1 is LGHNA and CDR2 is YNFKEQ. The CDR3 protein is CASSARGQGLSEKLFF. The CDR3 nucleotides are TGTGCCAGCAGCGCCCGCGGACAGGGACTGAGCGAAAAGCTGTTTTTT.